This T cell receptor beta chain is drawn from a study of T-cell reconstitution after alpha-beta-depleted transplantation in children. This clonotype was detected only a few times. Using unique molecular identifiers, the investigators prepared the TCRbeta library. TCRdb redid the calling of the PCR reads with MiXCR, one entry per CDR3 protein. The table has over 550,000 distinct CDR3 sequences, roughly a tenth seen once. The CDR3 length is 15 residues. V trimming: 5 bases; J trimming: 10 bases; junction bases outside the gene matches: 11. Germline V CDR1 and CDR2: LGHNA, YNFKEQ. The input for sequencing was PBMCs from the stem cell graft donor, taken from the stem cell graft. V and J are TRBV4-2 and TRBJ1-4; 9 bases align to TRBD1. This clonotype was sampled from a human donor who donated a stem cell graft to a child with acute myeloid leukemia. The CDR3 is CASSGMDRGEGKLFF. In DNA form, the CDR3 reads TGTGCCAGCAGCGGTATGGACAGGGGTGAGGGAAAACTGTTTTTT.